This T cell receptor (beta chain) was profiled in a study of shared clonotypes between healthy human individuals. TCRdb's table, derived via immunoSEQ multiplex PCR, lists solely in-frame clones and lacks some. The sample lists around 600,000 clones; around 96% were seen once. Germline lookup yields CDR1 MDHEN and CDR2 SYDVKM. V lost 4 bases, J lost 3 bases, and 19 bases lay in between. This CDR3 has 17 amino acids. Naive CD8 cells lacked CD45RO and underwent positive selection for CCR7, leaving out terminally differentiated effector memory CD45RA+ cells. Material: naive CD8+ T cells sorted from blood. The rearrangement links TRBV28 to TRBJ1-5; D unclear. This receptor was taken from a woman aged 30 to 39 in good health. In DNA form, the CDR3 reads TGTGCCAGCAGTTCACTACCCTTGGGCAGCGACAATCAGCCCCAGCATTTT. Translation gives CASSSLPLGSDNQPQHF.